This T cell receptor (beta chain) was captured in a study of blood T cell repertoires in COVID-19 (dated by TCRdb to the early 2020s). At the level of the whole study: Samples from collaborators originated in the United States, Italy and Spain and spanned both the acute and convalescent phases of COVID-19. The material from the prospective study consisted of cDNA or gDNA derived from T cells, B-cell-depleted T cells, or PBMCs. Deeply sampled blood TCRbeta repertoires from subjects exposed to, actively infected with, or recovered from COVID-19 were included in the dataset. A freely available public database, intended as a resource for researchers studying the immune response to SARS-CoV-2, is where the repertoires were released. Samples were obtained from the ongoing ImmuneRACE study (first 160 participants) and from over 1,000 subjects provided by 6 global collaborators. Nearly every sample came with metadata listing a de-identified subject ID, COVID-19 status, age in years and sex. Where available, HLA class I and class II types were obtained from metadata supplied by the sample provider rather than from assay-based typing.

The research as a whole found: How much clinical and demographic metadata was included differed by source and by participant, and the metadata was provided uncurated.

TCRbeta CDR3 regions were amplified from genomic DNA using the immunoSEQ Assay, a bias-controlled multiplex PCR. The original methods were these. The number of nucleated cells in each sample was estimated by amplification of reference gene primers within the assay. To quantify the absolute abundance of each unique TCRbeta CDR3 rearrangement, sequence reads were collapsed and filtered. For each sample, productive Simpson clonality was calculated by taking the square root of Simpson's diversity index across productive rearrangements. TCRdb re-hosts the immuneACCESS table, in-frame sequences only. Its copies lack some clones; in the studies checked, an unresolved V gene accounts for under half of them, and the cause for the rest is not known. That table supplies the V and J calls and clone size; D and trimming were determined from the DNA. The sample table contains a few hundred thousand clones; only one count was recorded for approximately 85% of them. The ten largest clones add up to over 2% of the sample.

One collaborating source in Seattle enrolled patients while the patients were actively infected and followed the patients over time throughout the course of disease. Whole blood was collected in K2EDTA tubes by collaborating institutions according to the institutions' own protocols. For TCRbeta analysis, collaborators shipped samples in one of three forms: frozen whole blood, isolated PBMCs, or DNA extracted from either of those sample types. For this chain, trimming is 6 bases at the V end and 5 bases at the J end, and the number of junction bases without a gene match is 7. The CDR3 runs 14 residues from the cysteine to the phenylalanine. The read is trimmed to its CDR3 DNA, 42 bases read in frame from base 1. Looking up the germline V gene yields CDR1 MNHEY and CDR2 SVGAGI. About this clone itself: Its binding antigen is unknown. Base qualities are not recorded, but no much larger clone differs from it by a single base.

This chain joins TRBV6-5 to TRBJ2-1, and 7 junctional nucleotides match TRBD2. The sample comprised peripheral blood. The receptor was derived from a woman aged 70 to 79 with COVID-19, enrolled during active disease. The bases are TGTGCCAGCAGGCTCCGGCGGGAGAACAATGAGCAGTTCTTC. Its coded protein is CASRLRRENNEQFF.